This TCR beta chain was obtained from a study of CD8+CD57+ T cells in acquired aplastic anemia (dated by TCRdb to the late 2010s). Background for the entire study: On average, sorted CD4+ and CD8+ cells yielded 3 to 4 ug of extracted DNA, with a range of about 0.18 to 27.4 ug. An average of around 10 million reads for CD4+ cells and around 11 million reads for CD8+ cells was obtained from healthy donor samples.

Results the study describes overall, beyond this receptor: Between patients and healthy controls, no significant difference in CD8+ Simpson's diversity was found (P=0.060). Some 30 CD8+ CDR3 sequences were shared between patients and controls but appeared highly expressed in patients and within their immunodominant clones.

In this study, sorted CD4+ and CD8+ T cells from the blood of healthy subjects and of severe aplastic anemia patients had their TCR repertoires deep-sequenced. Ficoll-Paque density gradient centrifugation was used to isolate peripheral blood mononuclear cells. CD4+ and CD8+ T cells were sorted by FACS or magnetic beads before DNA extraction. Genomic DNA served as template for TCR beta VDJ combination and CDR3 sequence profiling. TCR repertoire sequencing was run on an Illumina HiSeq 2000. On the authors' methods: Repertoire assessment relied on Simpson's diversity index, CDR3 size and DJ length profiles, and TRBV/TRBJ rearrangement plots. The immunodominant clone was defined as the most abundant DNA sequence in deep sequencing data. CDR3 amino acid sequences were checked for sharing across subjects and were also compared against the VDJdb database and published repertoires. TCRdb trimmed public reads at Q25 via fastp, called clones via MiXCR and kept in-frame beta chains. Under each unique CDR3 protein, matching rows form one entry showing the most common genes and DNA. TCRdb's processing, not the authors', yielded these V and J calls. The sample records 42,000 or so distinct CDR3 sequences, approximately 67% of which are singletons. The ten largest clones add up to 23% of the sample.

With regard to this clonotype: This receptor's antigen is unknown. No much larger clone is present one base from it, and per-base qualities are unavailable.

CDR3 length: 15 amino acids, cysteine to phenylalanine. Of the read, only the CDR3 DNA is kept; its 45 bases are in frame from base 1. The junction shows trimming of 0 bases on V and 3 bases on J, plus 9 bases between the germline ends. CDR1 is given as MGHRA and CDR2 as YSYEKL, both from the germline V gene. The sample taken for sequencing was sorted CD4+, CD8+, or CD8+CD57+ T cells (not recorded which) from PBMCs. The sequence came from a human donor in good health, serving as a control. The V and J genes are TRBV4-1 and TRBJ1-5; the D gene lacks a confident call. This receptor has the CDR3 CASSQEERLNQPQHF. The nucleotides are TGCGCCAGCAGCCAAGAGGAACGGCTCAATCAGCCCCAGCATTTT.